This T cell receptor (beta chain) was found in a study of regulatory and conventional T cells in RAG deficiency. Germline loops: CDR1 SGHVS, CDR2 FNYEAQ. The germline V and J ends were trimmed by 0 bases and 0 bases, with 5 bases remaining between them. The CDR3 is made up of 14 amino acids. Blood CD4+ CD25-low CD127-high conventional T cells supplied the genomic DNA template. A word on this clone: Its antigen is unknown.

Study results and limitations: Shannon entropy fell and Simpson indices rose in RAG-deficient patients. Treg unique TCR beta sequences were about 100-fold fewer in Omenn syndrome and CID/AS patients than controls. Patient subsets had shorter CDR3s; Omenn Treg-Tconv overlap exceeded 75%.

Generated by immunoSEQ multiplex PCR, the TCRdb table keeps only in-frame clones and is missing some. This table holds about 46,000 clones, 90% found once. These data were also filed under a second study, of regulatory T cells. As that study records: The primer mix had 52 TRBV and 13 TRBJ primers. Regulatory T cells showed the strongest V-J pair restriction and V/J gene skewing among patient repertoires.

Material: CD4+ effector T cells sorted from blood. The chain joins TRBV7-6 to TRBJ1-1; D is uncertain. This TCR was recovered from a human donor in good health. The CDR3 DNA reads TGTGCCAGCAGCTTAGCCGACCTGAACACTGAAGCTTTCTTT. Its translation: CASSLADLNTEAFF.